The table lists the clone carrying this T cell receptor (beta chain) with a count of one. This record belongs to a study of technical replicates of blood from several donors. Produced via immunoSEQ multiplex PCR; TCRdb's table is partial and in-frame only. The table includes tens of thousands of clones, 85% to 95% detected once. Between the trimmed V and J ends, which lost 2 bases and 4 bases, there was a span of 7 bases. Per the germline V gene, CDR1 is MNHEY and CDR2 is SVGAGI. The CDR3 has 13 residues. V usage is TRBV6-5 and J usage is TRBJ2-3; D is unresolved. Sequenced input: T cells isolated from PBMCs. The origin of this receptor is a human donor in good health. The DNA of the CDR3 is TGTGCCAGCAGTTACCCTAAAGCAGATACGCAGTATTTT. Its protein product is CASSYPKADTQYF.